This T cell receptor (beta chain) was identified in a study of cytomegalovirus exposure and HLA in healthy donors. General observations from the study: Follow-up analysis found HLA locus-dependent TCR association rates, highest for DRB1 and lowest for HLA-C.

This CDR3 has 16 residues. The germline V gene has CDR1 LNHDA and CDR2 SQIVND (reference sequence). Germline trimming cut 0 bases from V and 4 bases from J; bases unmatched to any gene: 6. Details on this clone: Its antigen is unidentified.

A multiplex PCR was run with 60 Vbeta primers and 13 Jbeta primers. TCRdb keeps only in-frame clones here, not all; method: immunoSEQ multiplex PCR. Of tens of thousands of clones listed, 76% are singletons. The genes are TRBV19 and TRBJ1-5; 7 bases match TRBD1. The sequencing input was PBMCs. This receptor was taken from a male donor in good health and CMV-seronegative. The CDR3: CASSIDPGQQNQPQHF. The CDR3 region has the DNA TGTGCCAGTAGTATAGATCCGGGACAGCAAAATCAGCCCCAGCATTTT.